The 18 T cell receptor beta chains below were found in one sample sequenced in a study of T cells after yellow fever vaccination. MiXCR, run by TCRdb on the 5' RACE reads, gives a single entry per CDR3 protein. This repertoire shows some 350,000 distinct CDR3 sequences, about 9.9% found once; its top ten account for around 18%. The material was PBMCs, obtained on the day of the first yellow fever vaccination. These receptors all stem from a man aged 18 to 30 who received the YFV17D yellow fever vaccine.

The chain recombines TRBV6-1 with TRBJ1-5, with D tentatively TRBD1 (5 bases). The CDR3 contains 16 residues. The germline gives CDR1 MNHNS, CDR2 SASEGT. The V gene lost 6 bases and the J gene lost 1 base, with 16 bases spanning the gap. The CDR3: CASSRTDGGSNQPQHF. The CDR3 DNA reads TGTGCCAGCAGCCGAACTGACGGGGGGAGCAATCAGCCCCAGCATTTT.

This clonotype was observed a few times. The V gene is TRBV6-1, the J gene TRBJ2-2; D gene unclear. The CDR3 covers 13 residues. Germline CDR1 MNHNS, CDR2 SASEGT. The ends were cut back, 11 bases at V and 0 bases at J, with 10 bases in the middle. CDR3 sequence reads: CAAKVPNTGELFF. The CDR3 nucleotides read TGTGCCGCGAAAGTCCCGAACACCGGGGAGCTGTTTTTT.

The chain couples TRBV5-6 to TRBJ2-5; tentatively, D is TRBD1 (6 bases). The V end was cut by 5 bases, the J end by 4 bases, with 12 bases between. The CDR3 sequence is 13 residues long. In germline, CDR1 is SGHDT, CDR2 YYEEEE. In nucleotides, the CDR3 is TGTGCCAGCAGTACCTTACAGGGAGAGACCCAGTACTTC. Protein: CASSTLQGETQYF.

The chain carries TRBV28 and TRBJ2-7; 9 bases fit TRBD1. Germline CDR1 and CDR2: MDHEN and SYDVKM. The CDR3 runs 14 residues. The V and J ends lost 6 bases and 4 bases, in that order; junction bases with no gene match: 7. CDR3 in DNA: TGTGCCAGCAGGGTAGGGACAGGGCTGTACGAGCAGTACTTC. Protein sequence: CASRVGTGLYEQYF. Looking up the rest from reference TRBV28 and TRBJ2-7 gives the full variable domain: DVKVTQSSRYLVKRTGEKVFLECVQDMDHENMFWYRQDPGLGLRLIYFSYDVKMKEKGDIPEGYSVSREKKERFSLILESASTNQTSMYLCASRVGTGLYEQYFGPGTRLTVT.

The CDR3 here is CASSSVDRTYNEQFF. DNA of the CDR3: TGCGCCAGCAGCTCCGTGGACAGGACCTACAATGAGCAGTTCTTC. V and J are TRBV5-1 and TRBJ2-1; 7 bases agree with TRBD1. V lost 3 bases, J lost 2 bases, and 5 bases stayed unmatched. Germline V gene data show CDR1 as SGHRS and CDR2 as YFSETQ. CDR3 length: 15 amino acids. The full variable domain, in which reference TRBV5-1 and TRBJ2-1 provide the parts outside the CDR3, is KAGVTQTPRYLIKTRGQQVTLSCSPISGHRSVSWYQQTPGQGLQFLFEYFSETQRNKGNFPGRFSGRQFSNSRSEMNVSTLELGDSALYLCASSSVDRTYNEQFFGPGTRLTVL.

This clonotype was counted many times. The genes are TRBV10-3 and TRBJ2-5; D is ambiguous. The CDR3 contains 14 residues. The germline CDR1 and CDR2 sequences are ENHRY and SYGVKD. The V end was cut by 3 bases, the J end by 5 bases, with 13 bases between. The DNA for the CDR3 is TGTGCCATCAGTGACTCCGCCGGGTGGGAGACCCAGTACTTC. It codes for CAISDSAGWETQYF.

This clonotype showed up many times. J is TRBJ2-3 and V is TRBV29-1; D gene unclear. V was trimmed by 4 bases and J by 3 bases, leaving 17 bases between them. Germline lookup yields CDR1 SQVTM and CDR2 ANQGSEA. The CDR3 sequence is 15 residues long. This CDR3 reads CSVGGDLGWTDTQYF. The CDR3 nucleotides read TGCAGCGTTGGTGGGGATCTGGGGTGGACAGATACGCAGTATTTT.

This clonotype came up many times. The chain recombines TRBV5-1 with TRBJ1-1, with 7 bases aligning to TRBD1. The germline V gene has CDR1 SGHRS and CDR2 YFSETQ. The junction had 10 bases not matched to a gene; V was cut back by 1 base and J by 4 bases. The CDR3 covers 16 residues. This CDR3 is CASSLYGPGGRTEAFF. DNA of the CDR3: TGCGCCAGCAGCTTGTATGGGCCAGGGGGTCGCACTGAAGCTTTCTTT.

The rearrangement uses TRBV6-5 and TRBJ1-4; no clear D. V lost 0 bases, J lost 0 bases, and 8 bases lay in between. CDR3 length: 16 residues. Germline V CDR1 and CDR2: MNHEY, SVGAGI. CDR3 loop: CASSYSWATTNEKLFF. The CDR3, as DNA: TGTGCCAGCAGTTACTCGTGGGCTACAACTAATGAAAAACTGTTTTTT.

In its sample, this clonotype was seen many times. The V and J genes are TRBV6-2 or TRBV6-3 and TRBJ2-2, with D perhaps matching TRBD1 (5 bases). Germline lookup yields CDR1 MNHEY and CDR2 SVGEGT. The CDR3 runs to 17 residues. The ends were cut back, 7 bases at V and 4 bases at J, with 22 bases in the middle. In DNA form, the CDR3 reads TGTGCCAGCATCAAAAGCCGCCGGGTGGGGCGCACCGGGGAGCTGTTTTTT. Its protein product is CASIKSRRVGRTGELFF.

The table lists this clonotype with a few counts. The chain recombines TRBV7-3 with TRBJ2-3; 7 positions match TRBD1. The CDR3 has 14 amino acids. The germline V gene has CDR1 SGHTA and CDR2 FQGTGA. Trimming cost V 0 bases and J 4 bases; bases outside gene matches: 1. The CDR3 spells CASSLTGQSDTQYF. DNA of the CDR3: TGTGCCAGCAGCTTAACGGGACAGTCAGATACGCAGTATTTT.

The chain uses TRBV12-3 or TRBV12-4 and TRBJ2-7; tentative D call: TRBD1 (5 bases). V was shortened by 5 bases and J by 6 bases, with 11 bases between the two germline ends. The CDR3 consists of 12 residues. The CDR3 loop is CASSIQGTEQYF. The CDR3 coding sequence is TGTGCCAGCAGTATCCAGGGTACCGAGCAGTACTTC.

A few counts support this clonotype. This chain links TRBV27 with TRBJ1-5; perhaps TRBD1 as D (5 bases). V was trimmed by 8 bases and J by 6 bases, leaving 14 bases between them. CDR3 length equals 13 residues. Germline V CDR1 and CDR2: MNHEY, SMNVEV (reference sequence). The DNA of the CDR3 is TGTGCCAGCGGGGGGGAAGGTAGTCAGCCCCAGCATTTT. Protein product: CASGGEGSQPQHF.

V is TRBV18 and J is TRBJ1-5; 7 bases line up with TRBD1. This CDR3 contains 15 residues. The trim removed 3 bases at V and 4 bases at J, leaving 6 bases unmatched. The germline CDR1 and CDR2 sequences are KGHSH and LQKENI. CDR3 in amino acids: CASSPGTATNQPQHF. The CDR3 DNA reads TGTGCCAGCTCACCCGGGACAGCTACTAATCAGCCCCAGCATTTT.

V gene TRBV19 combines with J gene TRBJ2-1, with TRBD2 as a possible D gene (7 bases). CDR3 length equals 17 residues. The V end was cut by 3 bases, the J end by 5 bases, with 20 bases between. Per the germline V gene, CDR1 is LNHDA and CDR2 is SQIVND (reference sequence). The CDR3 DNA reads TGTGCCAGTAGTATCTTCCGGGGGGCAGAACCAAACAATGAGCAGTTCTTC. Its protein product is CASSIFRGAEPNNEQFF.

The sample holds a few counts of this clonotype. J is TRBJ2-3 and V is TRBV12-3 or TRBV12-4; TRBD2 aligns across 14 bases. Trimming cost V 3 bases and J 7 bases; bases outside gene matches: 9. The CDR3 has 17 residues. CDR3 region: CASSFGLAGGPFHTQYF. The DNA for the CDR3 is TGTGCCAGCAGTTTTGGACTAGCGGGGGGTCCCTTCCATACGCAGTATTTT.

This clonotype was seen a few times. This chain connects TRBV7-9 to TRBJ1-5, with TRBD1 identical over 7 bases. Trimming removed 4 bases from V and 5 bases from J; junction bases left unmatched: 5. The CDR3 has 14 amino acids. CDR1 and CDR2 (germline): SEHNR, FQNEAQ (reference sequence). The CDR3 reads CASSSRQGHQPQHF. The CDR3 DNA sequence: TGTGCCAGCAGCTCGAGACAGGGACATCAGCCCCAGCATTTT. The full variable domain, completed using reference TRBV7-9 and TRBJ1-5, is DTGVSQNPRHKITKRGQNVTFRCDPISEHNRLYWYRQTLGQGPEFLTYFQNEAQLEKSRLLSDRFSAERPKGSFSTLEIQRTEQGDSAMYLCASSSRQGHQPQHFGDGTRLSIL.

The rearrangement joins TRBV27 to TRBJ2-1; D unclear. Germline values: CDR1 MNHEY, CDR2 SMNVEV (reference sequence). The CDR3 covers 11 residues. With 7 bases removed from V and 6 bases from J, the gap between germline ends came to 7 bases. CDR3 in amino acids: CASTFGNEQFF. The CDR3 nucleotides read TGTGCCAGCACGTTTGGCAATGAGCAGTTCTTC.